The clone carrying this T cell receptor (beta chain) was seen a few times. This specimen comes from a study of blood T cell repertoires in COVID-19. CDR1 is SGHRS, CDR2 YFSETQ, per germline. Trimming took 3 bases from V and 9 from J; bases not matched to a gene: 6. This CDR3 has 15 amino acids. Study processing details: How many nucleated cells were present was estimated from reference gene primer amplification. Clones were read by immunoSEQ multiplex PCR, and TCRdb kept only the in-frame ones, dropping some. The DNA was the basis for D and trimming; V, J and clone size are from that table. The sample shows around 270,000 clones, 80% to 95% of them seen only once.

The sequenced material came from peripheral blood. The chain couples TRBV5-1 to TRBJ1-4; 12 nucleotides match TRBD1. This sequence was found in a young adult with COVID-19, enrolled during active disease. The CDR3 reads CASSSSGTGGKKLFF. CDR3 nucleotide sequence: TGCGCCAGCAGCTCCTCCGGGACAGGGGGCAAAAAACTGTTTTTT.